The entry that follows covers one TCR beta chain sequence. Its specificity is not known. With 60 Vbeta and 13 Jbeta primers, the PCR was carried out. Sequencing used immunoSEQ multiplex PCR; TCRdb keeps in-frame clones, though not all of them. This sample contains some 50,000 clones. This entry comes from a study of cytomegalovirus exposure and HLA in healthy donors. General study results and limits: In a later analysis, CMV-associated beta chains were mostly HLA-associated, it appeared. Being indistinguishable, some V segments were excluded, TRBV6-2 and TRBV6-3 among them. Analyses of presence and absence presupposed an approximately uniform sequencing depth across donors.

J lost 2 bases, V lost 3 bases, and 2 bases had no gene match. CDR1 SGHNT and CDR2 YYREEE come from the germline V gene (reference sequence). This CDR3 has 15 amino acids. This TCR came from a woman aged 40 to 50 in good health and CMV-seronegative. The V call is TRBV5-4, the J call TRBJ2-2; TRBD2 matches at 9 bases. The sequenced material came from PBMCs. The CDR3 is CASSSLAGNTGELFF. The CDR3 DNA follows: TGTGCCAGCAGCTCCCTAGCGGGAAACACCGGGGAGCTGTTTTTT.